Listed below are T cell receptor beta chains from one sample, sequenced in a study of T cells in localized non-small cell lung cancer. Generated by immunoSEQ multiplex PCR, the TCRdb table keeps only in-frame clones and is missing some. The data contain more than 900 clones, 20% to 30% of them singletons. The input for sequencing was lung tumor tissue, taken before any cancer treatment. These receptors originate from a male donor aged 60 or over with stage II lung adenocarcinoma. CDR3s leave out the opening cysteine and the closing phenylalanine or tryptophan. The D gene is left open where the match is weak.

j_gene,v_gene,d_gene,CDR3aa
TRBJ2-2,TRBV12-5,-,ASGLDQAGELF
TRBJ1-1,TRBV9,TRBD1,ASSFYSAGYRGLLGTEAF
TRBJ2-2,TRBV28,TRBD1,ASRGQGNTGELF
TRBJ1-2,TRBV6-8,-,ASRRRGLSYGYT
TRBJ1-5,TRBV11-3,-,ASSPRTANQPQH
TRBJ2-7,TRBV10-2,-,ASSASGNYYEQY
TRBJ1-1,TRBV6-8,-,ASLGTGTEAF
TRBJ1-3,TRBV11-3,-,ASSLEPRSGNTIY
TRBJ1-4,TRBV9,-,ASSGEDNEKLF
TRBJ2-3,TRBV6-8,TRBD2,ASSSGGSSTDTQY
TRBJ1-6,TRBV18,-,ASSRRTIDDRQDSPLH
TRBJ2-7,TRBV6-8,-,ASSFQGPYEQY